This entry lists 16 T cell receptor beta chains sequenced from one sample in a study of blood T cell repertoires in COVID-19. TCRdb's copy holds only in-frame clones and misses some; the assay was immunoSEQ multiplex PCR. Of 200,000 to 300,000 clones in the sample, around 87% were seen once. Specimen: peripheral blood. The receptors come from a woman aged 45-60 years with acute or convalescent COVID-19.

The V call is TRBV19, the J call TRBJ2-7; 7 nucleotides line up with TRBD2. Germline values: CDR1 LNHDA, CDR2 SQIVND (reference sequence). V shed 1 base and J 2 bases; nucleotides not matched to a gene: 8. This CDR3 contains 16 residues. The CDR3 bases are TGTGCCAGTAGTATAGTGGGCGGGAGTTCCCCCTACGAGCAGTACTTC. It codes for CASSIVGGSSPYEQYF.

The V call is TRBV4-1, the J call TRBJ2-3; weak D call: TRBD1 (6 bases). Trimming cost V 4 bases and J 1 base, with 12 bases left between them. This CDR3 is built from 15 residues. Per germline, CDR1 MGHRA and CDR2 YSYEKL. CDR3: CASSPRDRRTDTQYF. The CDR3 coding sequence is TGCGCCAGCAGCCCCCGAGACAGGCGCACAGATACGCAGTATTTT.

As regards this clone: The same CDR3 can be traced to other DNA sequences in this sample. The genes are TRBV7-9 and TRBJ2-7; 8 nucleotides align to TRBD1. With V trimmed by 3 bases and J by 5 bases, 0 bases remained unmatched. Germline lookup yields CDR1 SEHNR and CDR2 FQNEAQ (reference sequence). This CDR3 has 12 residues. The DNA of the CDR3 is TGTGCCAGCAGCTTGGACAGGGACGAGCAGTACTTC. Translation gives CASSLDRDEQYF.

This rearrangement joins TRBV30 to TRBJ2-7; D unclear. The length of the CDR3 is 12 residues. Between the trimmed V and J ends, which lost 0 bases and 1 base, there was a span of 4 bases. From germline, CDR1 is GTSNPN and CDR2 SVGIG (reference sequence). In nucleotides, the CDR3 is TGTGCCTGGAGTGTTCTATCCTACGAGCAGTACTTC. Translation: CAWSVLSYEQYF.

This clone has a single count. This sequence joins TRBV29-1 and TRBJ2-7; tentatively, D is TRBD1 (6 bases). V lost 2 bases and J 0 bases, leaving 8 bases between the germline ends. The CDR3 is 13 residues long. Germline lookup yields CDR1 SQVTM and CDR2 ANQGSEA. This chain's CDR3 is CSVETGFSYEQYF. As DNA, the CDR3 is TGCAGCGTTGAAACAGGGTTCTCCTACGAGCAGTACTTC.

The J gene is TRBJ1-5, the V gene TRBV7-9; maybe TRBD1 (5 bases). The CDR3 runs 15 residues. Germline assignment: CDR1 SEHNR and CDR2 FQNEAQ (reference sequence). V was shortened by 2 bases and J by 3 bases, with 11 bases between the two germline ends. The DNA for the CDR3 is TGTGCCAGCAGCTTATTCGGGGGGTTCAATCAGCCCCAGCATTTT. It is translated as CASSLFGGFNQPQHF. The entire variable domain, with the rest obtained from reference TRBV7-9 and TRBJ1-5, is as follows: DTGVSQNPRHKITKRGQNVTFRCDPISEHNRLYWYRQTLGQGPEFLTYFQNEAQLEKSRLLSDRFSAERPKGSFSTLEIQRTEQGDSAMYLCASSLFGGFNQPQHFGDGTRLSIL.

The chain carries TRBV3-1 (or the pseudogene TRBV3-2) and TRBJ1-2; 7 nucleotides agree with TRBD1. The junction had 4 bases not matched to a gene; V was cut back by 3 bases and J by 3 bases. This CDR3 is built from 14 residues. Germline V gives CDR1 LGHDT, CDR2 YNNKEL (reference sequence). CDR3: CASSQGDSYYGYTF. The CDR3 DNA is TGTGCCAGCAGCCAGGGGGACAGCTACTATGGCTACACCTTC.

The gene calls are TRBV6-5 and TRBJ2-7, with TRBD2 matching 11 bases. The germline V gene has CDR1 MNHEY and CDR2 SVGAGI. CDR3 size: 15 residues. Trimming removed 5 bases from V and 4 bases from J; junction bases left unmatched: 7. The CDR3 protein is CASSQLAGEGYEQYF. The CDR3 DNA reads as TGTGCCAGCAGTCAACTAGCGGGAGAGGGGTACGAGCAGTACTTC.

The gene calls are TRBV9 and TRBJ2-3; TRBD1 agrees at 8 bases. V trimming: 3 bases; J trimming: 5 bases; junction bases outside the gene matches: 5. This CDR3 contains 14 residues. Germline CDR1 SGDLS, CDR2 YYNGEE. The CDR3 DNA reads TGTGCCAGCAGCGGGCGCAGGGGGCTAGATACGCAGTATTTT. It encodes CASSGRRGLDTQYF.

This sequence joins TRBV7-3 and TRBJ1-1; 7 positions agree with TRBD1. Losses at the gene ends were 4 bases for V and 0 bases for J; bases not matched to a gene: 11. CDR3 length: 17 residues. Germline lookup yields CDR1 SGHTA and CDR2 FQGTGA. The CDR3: CASSSGTELYVNTEAFF. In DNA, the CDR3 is TGTGCCAGCAGCTCCGGGACAGAACTTTATGTGAACACTGAAGCTTTCTTT.

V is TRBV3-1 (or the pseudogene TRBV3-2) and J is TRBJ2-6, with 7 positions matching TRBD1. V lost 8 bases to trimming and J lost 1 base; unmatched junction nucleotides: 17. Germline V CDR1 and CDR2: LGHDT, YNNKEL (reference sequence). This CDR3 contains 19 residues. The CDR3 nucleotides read TGTGCCAGCGGAACGATTCCGGGACAGACCGTATCTGGGGCCAACGTCCTGACTTTC. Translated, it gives CASGTIPGQTVSGANVLTF.

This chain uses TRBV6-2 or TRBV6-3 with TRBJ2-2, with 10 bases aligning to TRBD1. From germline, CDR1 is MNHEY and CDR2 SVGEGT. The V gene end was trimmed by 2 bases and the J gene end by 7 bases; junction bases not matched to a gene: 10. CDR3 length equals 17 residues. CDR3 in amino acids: CASSYTQDRGNGGELFF. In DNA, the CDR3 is TGTGCCAGCAGTTACACCCAGGACAGGGGGAACGGCGGGGAGCTGTTTTTT.

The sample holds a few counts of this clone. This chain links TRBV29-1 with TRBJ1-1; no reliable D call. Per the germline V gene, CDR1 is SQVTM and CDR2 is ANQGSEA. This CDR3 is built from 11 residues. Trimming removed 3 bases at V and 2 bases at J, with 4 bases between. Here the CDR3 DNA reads TGCAGCGTTGAGTCAAACACTGAAGCTTTCTTT. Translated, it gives CSVESNTEAFF.

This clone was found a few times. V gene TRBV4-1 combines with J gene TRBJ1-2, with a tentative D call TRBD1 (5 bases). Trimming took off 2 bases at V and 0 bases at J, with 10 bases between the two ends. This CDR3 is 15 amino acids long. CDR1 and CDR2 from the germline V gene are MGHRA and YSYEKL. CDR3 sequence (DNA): TGCGCCAGCAGCCAAAGGAGGGACTCTAACTATGGCTACACCTTC. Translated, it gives CASSQRRDSNYGYTF.

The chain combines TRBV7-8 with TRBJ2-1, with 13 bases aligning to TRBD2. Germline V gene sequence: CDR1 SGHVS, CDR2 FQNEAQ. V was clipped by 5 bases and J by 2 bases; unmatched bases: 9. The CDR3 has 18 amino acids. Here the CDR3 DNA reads TGTGCCAGCAGCGCCGGGGGACTAGCGGGAAAGGCCTACAATGAGCAGTTCTTC. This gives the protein CASSAGGLAGKAYNEQFF.

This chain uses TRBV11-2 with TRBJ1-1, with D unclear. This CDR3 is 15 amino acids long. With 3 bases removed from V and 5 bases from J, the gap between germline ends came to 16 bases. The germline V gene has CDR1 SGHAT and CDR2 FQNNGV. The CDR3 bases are TGTGCCAGCAGCTTTAGCGGCATAGGACGAACTGAAGCTTTCTTT. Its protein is CASSFSGIGRTEAFF.